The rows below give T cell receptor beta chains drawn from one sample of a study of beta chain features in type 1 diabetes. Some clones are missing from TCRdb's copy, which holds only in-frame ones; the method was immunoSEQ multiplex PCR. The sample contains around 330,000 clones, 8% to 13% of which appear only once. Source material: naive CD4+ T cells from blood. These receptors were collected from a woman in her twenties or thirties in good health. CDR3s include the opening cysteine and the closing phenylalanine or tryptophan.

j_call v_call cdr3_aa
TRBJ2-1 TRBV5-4 CASSHPGEEDSNEQFF
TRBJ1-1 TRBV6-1 CASSESRGAGAFF
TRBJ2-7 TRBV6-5 CASSQTVSYEQYF
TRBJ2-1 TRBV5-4 CASSLGTRRNNEQFF
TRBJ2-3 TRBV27 CASSLLRAPHTQYF
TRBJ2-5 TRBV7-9 CASSLEVRTGGLTQYF
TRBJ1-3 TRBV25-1 CASSELAGTYGNTIYF
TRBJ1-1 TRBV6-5 CASSAQGQRTEAFF
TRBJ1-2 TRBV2 CASSEAAAIGYGYTF
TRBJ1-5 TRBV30 CAWSGNGREPQHF
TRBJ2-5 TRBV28 CASSKGQIQETQYF
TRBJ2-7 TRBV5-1 CASSFVPLSGTNSYEQYF
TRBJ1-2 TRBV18 CASSPDRGAGYGYTF
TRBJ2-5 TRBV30 CAWGTGGQETQYF